These 22 T cell receptor beta chains share one sample of origin, sequenced in a study of vaccination effects on CD4 cells after COVID-19. Antigen-specific CD4+ T cells expanded by the ViraFEST assay with viral peptide pools were then sequenced. Researchers isolated CD4+ T cells once roughly ten days of culture had elapsed. No vaccinee had earlier SARS-CoV-2 infection, and nucleocapsid antibodies were negative. Clones were read by immunoSEQ multiplex PCR, and TCRdb kept only the in-frame ones, dropping some. This repertoire shows 50,000 or so clones, approximately 75% found once; its top ten account for more than 5%. For these TCRs, the target antigens are not known. The sequencing used CD4+ T cells from PBMCs cultured with HCoV-OC43 spike peptides, collected before COVID-19 vaccination. Subset meaning: HCoV-OC43 spike overlapping peptide pool stimulation. The receptor source for this set is a human donor who received a COVID-19 vaccine.

The gene calls are TRBV3-1 (or the pseudogene TRBV3-2) and TRBJ1-1; 7 bases agree with TRBD1. In germline, CDR1 is LGHDT, CDR2 YNNKEL (reference sequence). V trimming: 6 bases; J trimming: 4 bases; junction bases outside the gene matches: 5. The CDR3 sequence is 13 residues long. The CDR3 sequence is CASSRQGSTEAFF. CDR3 DNA sequence: TGTGCCAGCAGTCGACAGGGAAGCACTGAAGCTTTCTTT.

V is TRBV6-6 and J is TRBJ1-2; 8 nucleotides match TRBD1. Germline CDR1 MNHNY, CDR2 SVGAGI (reference sequence). The V segment lost 2 bases and the J segment 7 bases; nucleotides outside the gene matches: 6. The CDR3 covers 14 residues. DNA of the CDR3: TGTGCCAGCAGTTACCAACCGACAGGGGTTGGCTACACCTTC. It translates to CASSYQPTGVGYTF.

This chain links TRBV5-4 with TRBJ2-5, with 13 bases that match TRBD2. Germline V gives CDR1 SGHNT, CDR2 YYREEE (reference sequence). The CDR3 consists of 19 residues. V lost 0 bases and J lost 2; bases outside the gene matches: 10. CDR3 nucleotide sequence: TGTGCCAGCAGCTTGGGACCGGGACTAGCGGGGAGTGGGCAAGAGACCCAGTACTTC. It is translated as CASSLGPGLAGSGQETQYF.

The V call is TRBV24-1, the J call TRBJ2-5; D might be TRBD1 or TRBD2, each matching 5 bases. The CDR3 runs to 13 residues. The germline V gene has CDR1 KGHDR and CDR2 SFDVKD. Trimming left V 5 bases short and J 1 base short, with 7 bases between. This CDR3 reads CATSGGSQETQYF. As DNA, the CDR3 is TGTGCCACCAGTGGGGGGAGCCAAGAGACCCAGTACTTC.

CDR3 bases: TGTGCCAGCAGCTCCGGACAGGGAATGGGCCAAGAGACCCAGTACTTC. Its protein product is CASSSGQGMGQETQYF. V is TRBV5-4 and J is TRBJ2-5; 8 bases are shared with TRBD1. The V gene end was trimmed by 3 bases and the J gene end by 1 base; junction bases not matched to a gene: 8. Germline values: CDR1 SGHNT, CDR2 YYREEE (reference sequence). The CDR3 contains 16 residues.

This chain connects TRBV6-5 to TRBJ1-5; 7 bases are a match to TRBD1. V shed 6 bases and J 7 bases; nucleotides not matched to a gene: 9. Germline V gene data show CDR1 as MNHEY and CDR2 as SVGAGI. The CDR3 sequence is 14 residues long. The CDR3 DNA reads as TGTGCCAGCAGCCTCGACAGGGTACGGCAGCCCCAGCATTTT. Encoded protein: CASSLDRVRQPQHF.

The CDR3 region is CASSQDLQGPEPQHF. Written as DNA, the CDR3 is TGTGCCAGCAGCCAAGATTTACAGGGGCCTGAGCCCCAGCATTTT. The chain recombines TRBV4-2 with TRBJ1-5; 7 bases align to TRBD1. The CDR3 consists of 15 residues. Germline CDR1 and CDR2: LGHNA and YNFKEQ. Trimming cost V 0 bases and J 8 bases; bases outside gene matches: 7.

The chain combines TRBV4-1 with TRBJ1-1, with D possibly matching TRBD1 (6 bases). From germline, CDR1 is MGHRA and CDR2 YSYEKL. V shed 1 base and J shed 5 bases, with 14 bases lying between them. The CDR3 covers 15 residues. The CDR3 nucleotides are TGCGCCAGCAGCCAAGGTAGGGGGGGGCAAACTGAAGCTTTCTTT. Translation: CASSQGRGGQTEAFF.

CDR3 sequence reads: CASSVGQLNSPLHF. In nucleotides, the CDR3 is TGTGCCAGCAGTGTCGGGCAGCTTAATTCACCCCTCCACTTT. The V and J genes are TRBV6-4 and TRBJ1-6, with D unresolved. Trimming cost V 4 bases and J 6 bases, with 10 bases left between them. The CDR3 sequence is 14 residues long. Germline V gives CDR1 MRHNA, CDR2 SNTAGT.

This chain connects TRBV21-1 to TRBJ2-5. TRBV21-1 is deemed a pseudogene. The length of the CDR3 is 18 residues. The CDR3 DNA reads as TGTGCCAGCAGCAAAGCGCGACGGGAAGACAGTCCCGAAGAGACCCAGTACTTC. This translates into CASSKARREDSPEETQYF.

The chain links TRBV19 to TRBJ1-3; 8 nucleotides line up with TRBD1. The CDR3 has 14 amino acids. Germline V gene lookup returns CDR1 LNHDA and CDR2 SQIVND (reference sequence). J gave up 3 bases and V 5 bases, and 3 bases lay outside the gene matches. CDR3 in amino acids: CASSRGQGGNTIYF. Written as DNA, the CDR3 is TGTGCCAGTAGTCGCGGACAGGGTGGAAACACCATATATTTT.

The chain carries TRBV3-1 (or the pseudogene TRBV3-2) and TRBJ2-1, with D tentatively TRBD2 (5 bases). Germline assignment: CDR1 LGHDT and CDR2 YNNKEL (reference sequence). Trimming took 0 bases from V and 16 from J, leaving 13 bases between them. The CDR3 is 12 amino acids. The DNA for the CDR3 is TGTGCCAGCAGCCAAGAGTCCCGGACTTCCTTCTTC. Its protein is CASSQESRTSFF.

The J gene is TRBJ2-5, the V gene TRBV3-1 (or the pseudogene TRBV3-2); the D gene could be TRBD1 or TRBD2 (7 bases each). The CDR3 covers 14 residues. Looked up from germline, CDR1 is LGHDT and CDR2 is YNNKEL (reference sequence). V lost 5 bases and J 2 bases, leaving 12 bases between the germline ends. The CDR3 spells CASSGRGPQETQYF. The CDR3 nucleotides read TGTGCCAGCAGCGGGAGGGGGCCACAAGAGACCCAGTACTTC.

This clone was seen only once. V usage is TRBV6-5 and J usage is TRBJ2-2; 7 nucleotides agree with TRBD1. Trimming removed 8 bases from V and 0 bases from J; junction bases left unmatched: 3. This CDR3 has 14 residues. Germline V gene lookup returns CDR1 MNHEY and CDR2 SVGAGI. CDR3 nucleotide sequence: TGTGCCAGCTTCGACAGGGCGAACACCGGGGAGCTGTTTTTT. It yields the protein CASFDRANTGELFF.

This clone occurred once. CDR3 loop: CASSFPSKTDTQYF. In DNA form, the CDR3 reads TGTGCCAGCAGTTTTCCGAGTAAAACAGATACGCAGTATTTT. The chain has TRBV27 and TRBJ2-3; D gene uncertain. Germline V gene data show CDR1 as MNHEY and CDR2 as SMNVEV (reference sequence). The CDR3 length is 14 residues. V was clipped by 3 bases and J by 3 bases, with 10 bases between them.

The chain carries TRBV12-5 and TRBJ2-5; no clear D gene. Germline V lookup: CDR1 LGHNT, CDR2 FRNRAP. This CDR3 region has 9 residues. CDR3 loop: CDTAETQYF. CDR3 DNA sequence: TGTGACACAGCAGAGACCCAGTACTTC.

The J gene is TRBJ2-5, the V gene TRBV19, with TRBD2 matching 9 bases. CDR1 is LNHDA and CDR2 is SQIVND in the germline V gene (reference sequence). The CDR3 is 20 residues long. Trimming took 5 bases from V and 2 from J; bases not matched to a gene: 21. Here the CDR3 reads CASSAPPGRTSVGLQETQYF. In DNA form, the CDR3 reads TGTGCCAGTAGTGCACCCCCGGGGCGGACTAGCGTTGGGTTACAAGAGACCCAGTACTTC.

The CDR3 sequence is CASSWTTSASGGYTQYF. In DNA, the CDR3 is TGCGCCAGCAGCTGGACGACTTCGGCTAGCGGGGGATATACCCAGTACTTC. The chain joins TRBV5-1 to TRBJ2-5; 10 bases map to TRBD2. CDR1 is SGHRS and CDR2 is YFSETQ in the germline V gene. The CDR3 is 17 amino acids. The trim removed 3 bases at V and 8 bases at J, leaving 16 bases unmatched.

The chain couples TRBV24-1 to TRBJ1-5; 8 bases align to TRBD1. V lost 9 bases and J lost 6; bases outside the gene matches: 9. In germline, CDR1 is KGHDR, CDR2 SFDVKD. This CDR3 spans 14 amino acids. The CDR3 coding sequence is TGTGCCACCCAGGGGGCGCAGGCCGGTCAGCCCCAGCATTTT. This encodes CATQGAQAGQPQHF.

The genes are TRBV6-1 and TRBJ1-5; tentative D call: TRBD1 (5 bases). The CDR3 consists of 16 residues. CDR1 is MNHNS and CDR2 is SASEGT in the germline V gene. Trimming cost V 4 bases and J 7 bases, with 20 bases left between them. The DNA for the CDR3 is TGTGCCAGCAGTGCGACTACGGGACCAATGCAGCAGCCCCAGCATTTT. Residues: CASSATTGPMQQPQHF.

V gene TRBV28 combines with J gene TRBJ2-1; no clear D. V dropped 2 bases and J dropped 1 base, with 9 bases sitting between them. Germline lookup yields CDR1 MDHEN and CDR2 SYDVKM. This CDR3 spans 15 amino acids. The CDR3 sequence is CASSLVRLSYNEQFF. The DNA of the CDR3 is TGTGCCAGCAGTTTAGTACGGCTATCCTACAATGAGCAGTTCTTC.

J is TRBJ1-6 and V is TRBV12-3 or TRBV12-4; the match to TRBD1 covers 7 bases. There are 13 residues in the CDR3. J gave up 14 bases and V 7 bases, and 11 bases lay outside the gene matches. CDR3 in DNA: TGTGCCAGCACACACCGTGAGGGGGCATCCCTCCACTTT. This encodes CASTHREGASLHF.